The present entry profiles one TCR beta chain with its context. This CDR3 contains 12 residues. V lost 6 bases to trimming and J lost 11 bases; unmatched junction nucleotides: 6. Germline CDR1 MDHEN, CDR2 SYDVKM. The data belong to a study of cytomegalovirus exposure and HLA in healthy donors. PCR was performed using 60 Vbeta and 13 Jbeta primers. The table came from immunoSEQ multiplex PCR; TCRdb's copy has only in-frame clones and leaves some out. Among around 100,000 clones listed, 6.5% to 8% were seen once. The sample was PBMCs. The chain employs TRBV28 and TRBJ1-1; 10 nucleotides line up with TRBD1. This TCR was sampled from a man aged 45-65 years in good health and CMV-seronegative. CDR3 residues: CASRHPGQGAFF. The CDR3, as DNA: TGTGCCAGCAGACATCCGGGACAGGGGGCTTTCTTT.